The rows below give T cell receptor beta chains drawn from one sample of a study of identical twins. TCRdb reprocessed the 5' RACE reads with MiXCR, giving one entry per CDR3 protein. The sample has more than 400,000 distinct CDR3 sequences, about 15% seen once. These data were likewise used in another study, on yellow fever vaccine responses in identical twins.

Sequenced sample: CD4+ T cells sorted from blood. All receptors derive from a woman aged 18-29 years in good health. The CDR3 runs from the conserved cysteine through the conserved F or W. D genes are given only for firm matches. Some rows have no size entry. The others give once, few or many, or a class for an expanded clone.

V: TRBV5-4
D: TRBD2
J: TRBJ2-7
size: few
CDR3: CASSLLTSGLREQYF
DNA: TGTGCCAGCAGCTTACTGACTAGCGGACTAAGAGAGCAGTACTTC

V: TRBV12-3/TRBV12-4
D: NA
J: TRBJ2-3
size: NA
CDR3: CASSLRQTDTQYF
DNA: TGTGCCAGCAGTTTAAGACAGACAGATACGCAGTATTTT

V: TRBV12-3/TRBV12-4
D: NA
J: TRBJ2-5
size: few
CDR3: CASSFDRLISTQYF
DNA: TGTGCCAGCAGTTTCGATAGACTAATCTCAACCCAGTACTTC

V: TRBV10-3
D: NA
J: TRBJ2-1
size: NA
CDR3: CAISEVGGYNEQFF
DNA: TGTGCCATCAGTGAAGTGGGCGGATACAATGAGCAGTTCTTC

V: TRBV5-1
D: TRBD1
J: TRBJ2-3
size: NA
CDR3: CASSPNGQGTDTQYF
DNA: TGCGCCAGCAGCCCGAACGGACAGGGGACAGATACGCAGTATTTT

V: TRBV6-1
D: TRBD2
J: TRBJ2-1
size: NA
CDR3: CASHPSGGASEQFF
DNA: TGTGCCAGTCACCCGAGCGGGGGGGCTTCAGAGCAGTTCTTC

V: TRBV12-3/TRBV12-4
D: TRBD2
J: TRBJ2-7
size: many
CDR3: CASSFGSGRSYEQYF
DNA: TGTGCCAGCAGTTTTGGTAGCGGGAGATCCTACGAGCAGTACTTC

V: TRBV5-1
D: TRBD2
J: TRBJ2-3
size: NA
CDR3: CASSWGRSTSGRGDTQYF
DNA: TGCGCCAGCAGCTGGGGACGCTCGACTAGCGGGAGGGGAGATACGCAGTATTTT

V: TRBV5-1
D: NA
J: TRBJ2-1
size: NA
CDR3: CASSLRDSHLKNEQFF
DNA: TGCGCCAGCAGCCTCCGGGACTCCCATTTAAAAAATGAGCAGTTCTTC

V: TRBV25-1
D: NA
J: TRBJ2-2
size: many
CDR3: CASSEGGGELFF
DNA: TGTGCCAGCAGTGAAGGGGGCGGGGAGCTGTTTTTT

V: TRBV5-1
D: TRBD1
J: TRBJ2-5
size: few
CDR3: CASSSTGTGGETQYF
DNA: TGCGCCAGCAGCTCCACCGGGACAGGTGGAGAGACCCAGTACTTC

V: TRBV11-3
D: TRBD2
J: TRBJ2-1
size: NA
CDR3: CASSPRVAGWVEQFF
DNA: TGTGCCAGCAGCCCTCGGGTAGCGGGATGGGTTGAGCAGTTCTTC

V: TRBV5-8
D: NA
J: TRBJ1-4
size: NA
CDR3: CASSFQGLHEKLFF
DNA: TGTGCCAGCAGCTTCCAGGGTCTCCACGAAAAACTGTTTTTT

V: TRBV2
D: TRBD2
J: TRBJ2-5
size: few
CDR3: CASSEIVASGPF
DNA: TGTGCCAGCAGTGAAATCGTGGCTAGCGGCCCCTTC

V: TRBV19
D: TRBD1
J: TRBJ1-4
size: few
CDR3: CASRLGQNNEKLFF
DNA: TGTGCCAGTAGATTGGGACAGAATAATGAAAAACTGTTTTTT

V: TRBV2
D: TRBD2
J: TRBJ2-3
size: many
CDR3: CASGSGGPNTQYF
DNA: TGTGCCAGCGGTAGCGGGGGGCCTAATACGCAGTATTTT

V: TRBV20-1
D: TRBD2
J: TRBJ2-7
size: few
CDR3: CSARETSGRAANYEQYF
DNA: TGCAGTGCTAGAGAAACTAGCGGGAGGGCCGCCAACTACGAGCAGTACTTC

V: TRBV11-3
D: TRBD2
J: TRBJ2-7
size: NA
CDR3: CASSLDYPGGKKKQYF
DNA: TGTGCCAGCAGCTTAGATTATCCGGGAGGGAAAAAAAAGCAGTACTTC

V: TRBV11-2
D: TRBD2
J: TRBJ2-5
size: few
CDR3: CASRLFSGQETQYF
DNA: TGTGCCAGCAGATTATTTAGCGGGCAAGAGACCCAGTACTTC

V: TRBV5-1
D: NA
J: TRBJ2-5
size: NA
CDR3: CASSLAGTFQETQYF
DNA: TGCGCCAGCAGCTTGGCAGGGACATTCCAAGAGACCCAGTACTTC

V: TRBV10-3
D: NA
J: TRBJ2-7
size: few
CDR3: CAIRNSGSSYEQYF
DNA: TGTGCCATCAGGAACAGCGGTTCCTCCTACGAGCAGTACTTC

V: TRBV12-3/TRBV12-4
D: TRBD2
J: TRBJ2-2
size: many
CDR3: CASSPGTSGSFGELFF
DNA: TGTGCCAGCAGTCCCGGGACTAGCGGGAGTTTTGGGGAGCTGTTTTTT

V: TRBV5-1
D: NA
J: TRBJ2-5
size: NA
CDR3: CASSFTHSRETQYF
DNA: TGCGCCAGCAGCTTTACTCACTCTAGGGAGACCCAGTACTTC

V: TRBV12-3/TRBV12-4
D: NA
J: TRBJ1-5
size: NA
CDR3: CATAGARNQPQHF
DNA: TGTGCCACCGCCGGGGCCCGGAATCAGCCCCAGCATTTT

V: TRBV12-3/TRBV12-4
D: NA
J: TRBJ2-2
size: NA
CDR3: CASSLLTGLNTGELFF
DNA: TGTGCCAGCAGTTTATTAACAGGTCTGAACACCGGGGAGCTGTTTTTT

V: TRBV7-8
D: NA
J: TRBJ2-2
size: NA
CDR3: CASSLMTTGGELFF
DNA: TGTGCCAGCAGCTTAATGACTACCGGGGGGGAGCTGTTTTTT

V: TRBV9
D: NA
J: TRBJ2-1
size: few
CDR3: CASSRSGSTNEQFF
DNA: TGTGCCAGCAGCCGAAGTGGGAGCACCAATGAGCAGTTCTTC

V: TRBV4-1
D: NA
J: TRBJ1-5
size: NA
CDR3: CASSQALQGVNQPQHF
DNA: TGCGCCAGCAGCCAAGCCCTACAGGGCGTGAATCAGCCCCAGCATTTT

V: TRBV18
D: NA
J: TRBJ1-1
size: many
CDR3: CASSPGNSRAEAFF
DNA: TGTGCCAGCTCACCAGGTAACTCCCGGGCTGAAGCTTTCTTT

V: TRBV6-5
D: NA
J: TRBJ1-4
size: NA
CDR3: CASSYGPERNEKLFF
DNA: TGTGCCAGCAGTTACGGGCCAGAAAGAAATGAAAAACTGTTTTTT

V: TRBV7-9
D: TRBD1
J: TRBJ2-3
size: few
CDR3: CASSFFQGAGDTQYF
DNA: TGTGCCAGCAGCTTCTTCCAGGGGGCTGGCGATACGCAGTATTTT

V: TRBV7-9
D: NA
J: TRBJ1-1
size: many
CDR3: CASSSKQAMNTEAFF
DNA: TGTGCCAGCAGCTCCAAACAGGCAATGAACACTGAAGCTTTCTTT

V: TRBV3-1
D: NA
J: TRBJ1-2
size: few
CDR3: CASSPVQTVSRGYTF
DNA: TGTGCCAGCAGCCCGGTACAGACAGTATCCCGTGGCTACACCTTC

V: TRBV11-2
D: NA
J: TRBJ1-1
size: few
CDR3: CASSLVQLSTEAFF
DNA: TGTGCCAGCAGCTTAGTACAACTATCCACTGAAGCTTTCTTT

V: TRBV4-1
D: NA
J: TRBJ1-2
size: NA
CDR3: CASSHLRGDGYTF
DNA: TGCGCCAGCAGCCACCTCCGGGGGGACGGCTACACCTTC

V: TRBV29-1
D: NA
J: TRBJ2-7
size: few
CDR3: CSVLERRAGLIYEQYF
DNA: TGCAGCGTTCTAGAGAGGAGGGCAGGGCTGATCTACGAGCAGTACTTC

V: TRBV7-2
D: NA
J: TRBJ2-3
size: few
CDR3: CASNPRGASGDTQYF
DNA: TGTGCCAGCAACCCCCGTGGGGCTAGTGGGGATACGCAGTATTTT

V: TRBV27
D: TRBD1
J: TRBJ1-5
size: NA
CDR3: CASSLRGQGVTSNQPQHF
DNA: TGTGCCAGCAGTTTACGGGGACAGGGAGTTACTAGCAATCAGCCCCAGCATTTT

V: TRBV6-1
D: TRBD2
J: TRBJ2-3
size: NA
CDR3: CASREAGGGTDTQYF
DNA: TGTGCCAGCAGGGAAGCGGGAGGAGGGACAGATACGCAGTATTTT

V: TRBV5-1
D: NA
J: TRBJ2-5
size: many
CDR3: CASRAGSETQYF
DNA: TGCGCCAGCAGGGCAGGGTCGGAGACCCAGTACTTC

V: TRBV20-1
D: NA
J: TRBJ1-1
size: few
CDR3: CSAGSGPVTEAFF
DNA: TGCAGTGCTGGGAGTGGGCCTGTCACTGAAGCTTTCTTT

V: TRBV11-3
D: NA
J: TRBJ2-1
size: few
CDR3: CASSHLPSFSYNEQFF
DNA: TGTGCCAGCAGCCACTTACCCTCTTTCTCCTACAATGAGCAGTTCTTC

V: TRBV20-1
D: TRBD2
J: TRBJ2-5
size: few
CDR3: CSARDGAGPQETQYF
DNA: TGCAGTGCTAGAGATGGAGCGGGGCCTCAAGAGACCCAGTACTTC

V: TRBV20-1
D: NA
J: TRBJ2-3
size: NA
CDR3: CSATPGTDTQYF
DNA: TGCAGTGCTACCCCGGGGACAGATACGCAGTATTTT

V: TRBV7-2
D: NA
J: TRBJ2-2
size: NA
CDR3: CASSRSGPSNTGELFF
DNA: TGTGCCAGCAGCAGGAGCGGCCCCTCGAACACCGGGGAGCTGTTTTTT

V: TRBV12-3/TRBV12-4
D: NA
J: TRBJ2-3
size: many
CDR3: CASSPLPDTQYF
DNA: TGTGCCAGCAGTCCGCTGCCAGATACGCAGTATTTT

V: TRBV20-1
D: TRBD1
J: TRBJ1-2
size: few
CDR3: CSAPRTGPRRGYTF
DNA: TGCAGTGCTCCCCGGACAGGCCCCCGACGTGGCTACACCTTC

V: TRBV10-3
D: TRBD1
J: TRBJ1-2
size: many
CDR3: CAISDLQGKGGYTF
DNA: TGTGCCATCAGTGACCTACAGGGGAAAGGTGGCTACACCTTC

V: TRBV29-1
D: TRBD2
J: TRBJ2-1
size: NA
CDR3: CSGEGGRVGEYNEQFF
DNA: TGCAGCGGTGAGGGCGGGAGAGTAGGGGAGTACAATGAGCAGTTCTTC

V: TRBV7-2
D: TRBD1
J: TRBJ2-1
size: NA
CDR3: CASSNRGNEQFF
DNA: TGTGCCAGCAGCAACAGGGGCAATGAGCAGTTCTTC

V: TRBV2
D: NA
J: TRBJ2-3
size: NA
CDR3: CASSVSPLNTDTQYF
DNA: TGTGCCAGCAGTGTCAGTCCCCTCAACACAGATACGCAGTATTTT

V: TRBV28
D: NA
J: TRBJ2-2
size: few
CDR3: CASSFVPAMADTGELFF
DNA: TGTGCCAGCAGTTTTGTTCCAGCAATGGCCGACACCGGGGAGCTGTTTTTT

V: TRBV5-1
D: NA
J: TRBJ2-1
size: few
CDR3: CASRTQTGNEQFF
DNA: TGCGCCAGCCGGACTCAAACGGGAAATGAGCAGTTCTTC

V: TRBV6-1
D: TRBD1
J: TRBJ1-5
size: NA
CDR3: CASSRKAGQAAQPQHF
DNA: TGTGCCAGCAGTAGGAAGGCGGGACAGGCGGCTCAGCCCCAGCATTTT

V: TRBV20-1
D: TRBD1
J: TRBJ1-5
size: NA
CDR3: CSAKDRGPYSNQPQHF
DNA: TGCAGTGCTAAAGACAGGGGGCCGTATAGCAATCAGCCCCAGCATTTT

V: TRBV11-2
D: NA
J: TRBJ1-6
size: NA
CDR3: CASSPVGVSYNSPLHF
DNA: TGTGCCAGCAGCCCGGTGGGGGTGTCCTATAATTCACCCCTCCACTTT

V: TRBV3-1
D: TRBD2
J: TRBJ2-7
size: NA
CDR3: CASSQDSSGNYEQYF
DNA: TGTGCCAGCAGCCAAGATTCCAGCGGGAACTACGAGCAGTACTTC

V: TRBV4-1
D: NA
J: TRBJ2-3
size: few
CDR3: CASSQENTDTQYF
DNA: TGCGCCAGCAGCCAAGAAAACACAGATACGCAGTATTTT

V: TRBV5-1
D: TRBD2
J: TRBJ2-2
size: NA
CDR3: CASSPLLAGGATGELFF
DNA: TGCGCCAGCAGCCCCCTACTAGCGGGAGGAGCCACCGGGGAGCTGTTTTTT